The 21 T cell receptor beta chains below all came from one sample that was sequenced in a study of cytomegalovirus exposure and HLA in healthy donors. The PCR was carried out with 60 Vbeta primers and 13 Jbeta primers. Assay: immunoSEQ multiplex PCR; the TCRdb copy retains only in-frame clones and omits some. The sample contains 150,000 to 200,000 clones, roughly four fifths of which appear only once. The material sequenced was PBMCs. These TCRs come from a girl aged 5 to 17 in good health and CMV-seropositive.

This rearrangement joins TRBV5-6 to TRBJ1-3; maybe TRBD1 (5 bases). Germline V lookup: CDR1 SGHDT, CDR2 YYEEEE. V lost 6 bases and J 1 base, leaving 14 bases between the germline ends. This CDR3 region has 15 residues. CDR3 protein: CASTSQRGSGNTIYF. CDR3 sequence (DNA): TGTGCCAGCACCTCCCAAAGGGGATCTGGAAACACCATATATTTT.

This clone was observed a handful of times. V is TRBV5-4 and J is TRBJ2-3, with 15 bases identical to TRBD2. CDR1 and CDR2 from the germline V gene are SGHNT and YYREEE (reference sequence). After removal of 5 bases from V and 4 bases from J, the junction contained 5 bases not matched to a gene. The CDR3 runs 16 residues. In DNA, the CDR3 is TGTGCCAGCAGATATCGGACTAGCGGGGGGGCAGATACGCAGTATTTT. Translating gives CASRYRTSGGADTQYF.

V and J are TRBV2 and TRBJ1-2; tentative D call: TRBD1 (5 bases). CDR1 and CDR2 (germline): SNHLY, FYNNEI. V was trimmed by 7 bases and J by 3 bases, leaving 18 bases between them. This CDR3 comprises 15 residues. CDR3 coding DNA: TGTGCCAGCATAAATCTCAGGGATAGAGACTATGGCTACACCTTC. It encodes CASINLRDRDYGYTF.

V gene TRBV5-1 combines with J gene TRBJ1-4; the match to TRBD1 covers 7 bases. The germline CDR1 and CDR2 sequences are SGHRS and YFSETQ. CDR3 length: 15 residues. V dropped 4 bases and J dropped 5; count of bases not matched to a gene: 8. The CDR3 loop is CASSRGTAKNEKLFF. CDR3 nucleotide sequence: TGCGCCAGCAGCCGGGGGACAGCGAAGAATGAAAAACTGTTTTTT. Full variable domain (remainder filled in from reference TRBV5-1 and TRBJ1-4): KAGVTQTPRYLIKTRGQQVTLSCSPISGHRSVSWYQQTPGQGLQFLFEYFSETQRNKGNFPGRFSGRQFSNSRSEMNVSTLELGDSALYLCASSRGTAKNEKLFFGSGTQLSVL.

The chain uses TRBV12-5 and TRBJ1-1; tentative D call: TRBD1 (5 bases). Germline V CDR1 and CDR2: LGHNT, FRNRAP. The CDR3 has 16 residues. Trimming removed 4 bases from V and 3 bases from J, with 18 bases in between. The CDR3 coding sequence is TGTGCTAGTGGTTCCACCCTGGGACGGGGGGACACTGAAGCTTTCTTT. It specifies CASGSTLGRGDTEAFF.

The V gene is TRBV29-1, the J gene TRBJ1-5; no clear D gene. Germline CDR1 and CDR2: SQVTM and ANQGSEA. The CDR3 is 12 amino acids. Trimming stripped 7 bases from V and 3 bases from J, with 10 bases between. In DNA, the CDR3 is TGCAGCGCCGGAGGGTCCAATCAGCCCCAGCATTTT. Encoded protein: CSAGGSNQPQHF.

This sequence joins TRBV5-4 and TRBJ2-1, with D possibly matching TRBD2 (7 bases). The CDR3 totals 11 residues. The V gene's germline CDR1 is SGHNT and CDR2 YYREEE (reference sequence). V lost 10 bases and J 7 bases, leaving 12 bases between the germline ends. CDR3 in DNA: TGTGCCGGGGGGGGGCTTAATGAGCAGTTCTTC. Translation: CAGGGLNEQFF. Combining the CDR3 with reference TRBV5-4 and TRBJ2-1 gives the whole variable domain ETGVTQSPTHLIKTRGQQVTLRCSSQSGHNTVSWYQQALGQGPQFIFQYYREEENGRGNFPPRFSGLQFPNYSSELNVNALELDDSALYLCAGGGLNEQFFGPGTRLTVL.

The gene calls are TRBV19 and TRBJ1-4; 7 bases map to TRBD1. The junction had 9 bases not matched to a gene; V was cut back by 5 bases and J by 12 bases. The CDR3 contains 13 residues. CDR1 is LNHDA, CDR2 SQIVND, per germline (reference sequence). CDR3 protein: CASSSSGQPELFF. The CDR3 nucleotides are TGTGCCAGTAGTTCTTCGGGACAGCCGGAACTGTTTTTT.

The CDR3 reads CASSHLDSSGNTIYF. The CDR3 bases are TGCGCCAGCAGCCACCTTGACAGCTCTGGAAACACCATATATTTT. V is TRBV4-1 and J is TRBJ1-3, with D possibly matching TRBD1 (5 bases). V was cut by 3 bases and J by 0 bases, with 9 bases left in between. This CDR3 contains 15 residues. The V gene's germline CDR1 is MGHRA and CDR2 YSYEKL.

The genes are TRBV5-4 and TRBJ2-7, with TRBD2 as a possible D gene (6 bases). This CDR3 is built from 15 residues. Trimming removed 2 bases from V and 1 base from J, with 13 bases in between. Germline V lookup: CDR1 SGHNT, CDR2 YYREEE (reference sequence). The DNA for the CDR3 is TGTGCCAGCAGCTTCGGGACTGTAGGATCCTACGAGCAGTACTTC. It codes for CASSFGTVGSYEQYF.

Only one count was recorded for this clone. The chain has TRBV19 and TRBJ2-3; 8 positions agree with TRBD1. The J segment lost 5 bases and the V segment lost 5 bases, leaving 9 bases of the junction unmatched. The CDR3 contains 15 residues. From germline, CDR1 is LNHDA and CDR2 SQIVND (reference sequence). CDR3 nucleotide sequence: TGTGCCAGTAGTGAAGCCAGGGGGCGAAAAGATACGCAGTATTTT. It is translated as CASSEARGRKDTQYF.

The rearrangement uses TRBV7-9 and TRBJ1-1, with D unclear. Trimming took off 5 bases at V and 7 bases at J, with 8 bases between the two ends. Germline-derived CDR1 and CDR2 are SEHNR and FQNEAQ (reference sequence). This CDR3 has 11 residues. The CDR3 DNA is TGTGCCAGCAGCGCTAGCTATGAAGCTTTCTTT. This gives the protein CASSASYEAFF.

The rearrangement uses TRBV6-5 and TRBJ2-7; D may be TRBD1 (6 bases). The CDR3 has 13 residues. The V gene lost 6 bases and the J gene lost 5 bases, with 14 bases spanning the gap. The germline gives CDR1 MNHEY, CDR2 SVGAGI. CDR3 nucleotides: TGTGCCAGCAGACGGGACATTAGTGACGAGCAGTACTTC. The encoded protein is CASRRDISDEQYF.

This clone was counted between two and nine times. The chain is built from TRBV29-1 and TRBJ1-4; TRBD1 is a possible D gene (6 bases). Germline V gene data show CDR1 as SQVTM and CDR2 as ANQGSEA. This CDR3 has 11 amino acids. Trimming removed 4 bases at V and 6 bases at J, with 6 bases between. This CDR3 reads CSVGQDEKLFF. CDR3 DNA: TGCAGCGTTGGACAGGATGAAAAACTGTTTTTT.

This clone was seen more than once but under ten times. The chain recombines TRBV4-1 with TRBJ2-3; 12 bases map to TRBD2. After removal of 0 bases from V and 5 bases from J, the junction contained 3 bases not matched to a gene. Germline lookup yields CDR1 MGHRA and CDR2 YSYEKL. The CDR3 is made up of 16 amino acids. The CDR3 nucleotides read TGCGCCAGCAGCCAAGAGACTAGCGGGGGTAAAGATACGCAGTATTTT. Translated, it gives CASSQETSGGKDTQYF.

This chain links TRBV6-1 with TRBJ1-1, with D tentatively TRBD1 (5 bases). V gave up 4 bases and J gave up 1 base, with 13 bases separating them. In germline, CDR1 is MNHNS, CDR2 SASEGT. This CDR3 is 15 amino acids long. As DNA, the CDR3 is TGTGCCAGCAGTGTCCAGGGTATTCCGAACACTGAAGCTTTCTTT. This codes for CASSVQGIPNTEAFF.

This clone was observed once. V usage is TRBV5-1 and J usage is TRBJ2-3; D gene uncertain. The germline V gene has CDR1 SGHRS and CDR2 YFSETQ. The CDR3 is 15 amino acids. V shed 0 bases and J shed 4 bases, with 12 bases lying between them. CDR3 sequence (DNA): TGCGCCAGCAGCTTGGAGCCAGCGTCAGCAGATACGCAGTATTTT. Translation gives CASSLEPASADTQYF.

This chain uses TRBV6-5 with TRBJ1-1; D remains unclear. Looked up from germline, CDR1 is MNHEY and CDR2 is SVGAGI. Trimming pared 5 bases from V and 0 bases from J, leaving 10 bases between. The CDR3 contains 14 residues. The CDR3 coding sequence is TGTGCCAGCAGTGACATCCTAATGAACACTGAAGCTTTCTTT. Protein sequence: CASSDILMNTEAFF.

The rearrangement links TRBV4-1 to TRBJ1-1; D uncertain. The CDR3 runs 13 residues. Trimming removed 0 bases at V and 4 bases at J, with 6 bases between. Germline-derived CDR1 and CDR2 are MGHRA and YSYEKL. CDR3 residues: CASSQDPGTEAFF. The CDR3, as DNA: TGCGCCAGCAGCCAAGATCCGGGCACTGAAGCTTTCTTT.

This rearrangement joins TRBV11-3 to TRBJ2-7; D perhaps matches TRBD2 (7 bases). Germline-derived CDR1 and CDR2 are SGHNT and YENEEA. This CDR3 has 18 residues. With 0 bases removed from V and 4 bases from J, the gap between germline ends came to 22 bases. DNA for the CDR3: TGTGCCAGCAGCTTAGATCTCTTTTTGGGGGGGGCCGGATACGAGCAGTACTTC. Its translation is CASSLDLFLGGAGYEQYF.

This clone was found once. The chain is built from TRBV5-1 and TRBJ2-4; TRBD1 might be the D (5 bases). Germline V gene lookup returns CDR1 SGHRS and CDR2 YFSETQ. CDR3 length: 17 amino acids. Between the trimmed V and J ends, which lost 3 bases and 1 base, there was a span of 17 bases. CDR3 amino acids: CASSSDDRSPAKNIQYF. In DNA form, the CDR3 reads TGCGCCAGCAGCTCGGACGACAGAAGCCCCGCCAAAAACATTCAGTACTTC.